The clone carrying this T cell receptor (beta chain) occurred once. Its antigen is unidentified. The V and J ends lost 1 base and 5 bases, in that order; junction bases with no gene match: 11. The CDR3 sequence is 17 residues long. From germline, CDR1 is MNHNS and CDR2 SASEGT. These data are taken from a study of shared clonotypes between healthy human individuals. Original analysis: Sequence data from immunoSEQ were junction-only and lacked quality scores; consequently, filtering differed. The protocol was immunoSEQ multiplex PCR, while the TCRdb copy is restricted to in-frame clones and leaves out a portion. The V and J calls and the clone size are those of that table, but D and trimming were determined from the DNA. The sample contains about 700,000 clones, about 91% of which appear only once. CD45RO-negative CD8 cells positively selected for CCR7 made up the naive population, which excluded terminally differentiated effector memory CD45RA+ cells.

Overall study results and limits: Between a few donors, naive CD4 clonotypes were shared at a level of about 5%. The low donor count limited represented genetic and exposure-history diversity.

The sequenced material came from naive CD8+ T cells sorted from blood. This TCR came from a man younger than 40 in good health. J is TRBJ2-1 and V is TRBV6-1; TRBD1 agrees at 7 bases. CDR3 protein: CASSEGTGVVQDNEQFF. DNA for the CDR3: TGTGCCAGCAGTGAAGGAACAGGGGTCGTCCAGGACAATGAGCAGTTCTTC.